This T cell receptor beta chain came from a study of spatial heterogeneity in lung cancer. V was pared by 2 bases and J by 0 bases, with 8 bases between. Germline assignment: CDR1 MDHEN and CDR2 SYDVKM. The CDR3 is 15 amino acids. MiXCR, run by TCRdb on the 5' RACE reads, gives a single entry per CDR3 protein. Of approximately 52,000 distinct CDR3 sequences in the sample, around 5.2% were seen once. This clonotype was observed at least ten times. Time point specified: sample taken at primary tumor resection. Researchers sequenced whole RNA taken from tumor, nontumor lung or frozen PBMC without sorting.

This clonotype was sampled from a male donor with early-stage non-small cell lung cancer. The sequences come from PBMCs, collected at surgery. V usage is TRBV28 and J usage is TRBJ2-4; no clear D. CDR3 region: CASSLRSLAKNIQYF. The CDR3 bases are TGTGCCAGCAGTTTACGTAGTTTAGCCAAAAACATTCAGTACTTC.